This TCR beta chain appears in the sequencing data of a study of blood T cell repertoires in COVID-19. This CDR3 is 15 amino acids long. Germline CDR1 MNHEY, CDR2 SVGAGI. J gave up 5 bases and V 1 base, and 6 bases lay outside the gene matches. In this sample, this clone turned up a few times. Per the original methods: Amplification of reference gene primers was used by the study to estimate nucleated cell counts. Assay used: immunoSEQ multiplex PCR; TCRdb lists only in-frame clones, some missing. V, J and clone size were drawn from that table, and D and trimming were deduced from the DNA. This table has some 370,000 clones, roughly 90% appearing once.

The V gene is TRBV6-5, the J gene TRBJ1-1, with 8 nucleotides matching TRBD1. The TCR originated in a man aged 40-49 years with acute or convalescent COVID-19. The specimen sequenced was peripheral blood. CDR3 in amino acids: CASSYFQGAGTEAFF. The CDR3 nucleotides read TGTGCCAGCAGTTACTTCCAGGGGGCTGGAACTGAAGCTTTCTTT.